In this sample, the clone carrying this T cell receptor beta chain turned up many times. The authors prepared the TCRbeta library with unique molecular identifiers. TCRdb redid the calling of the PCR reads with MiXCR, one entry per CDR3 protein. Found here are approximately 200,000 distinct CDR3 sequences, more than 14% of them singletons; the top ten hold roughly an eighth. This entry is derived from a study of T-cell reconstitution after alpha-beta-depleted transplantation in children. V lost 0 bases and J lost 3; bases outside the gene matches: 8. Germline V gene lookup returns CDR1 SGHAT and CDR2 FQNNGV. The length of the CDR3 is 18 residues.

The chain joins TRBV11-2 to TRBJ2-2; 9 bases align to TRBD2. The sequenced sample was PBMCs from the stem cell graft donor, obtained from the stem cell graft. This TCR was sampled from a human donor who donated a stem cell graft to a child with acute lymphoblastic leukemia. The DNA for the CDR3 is TGTGCCAGCAGCTTAGAGGTTAGCGGGAGAAGGCACACCGGGGAGCTGTTTTTT. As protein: CASSLEVSGRRHTGELFF.